The sequence of this T cell receptor beta chain was determined in a study of T cells in Graves' hyperthyroidism and ophthalmopathy. Regarding the study as a whole: Most thyroid clonotypes expanded above 0.001 appeared in blood too.

This clonotype was observed many times. Its antigen remains unidentified. Amplification targeted TCR beta CDR3 regions from RNA transcripts. The primer set for the first-round RT-PCR of the TCR CDR3 was HTBI. TCRdb ran MiXCR on the multiplex PCR reads and lists one entry per CDR3 protein. The sample lists about 270,000 distinct CDR3 sequences; around 20% were seen once. Any patient presenting with uncontrolled infection, other autoimmune disease, pregnancy or lactation was left out. The ends were cut back, 1 base at V and 1 base at J, with 5 bases in the middle. This CDR3 contains 12 residues. The germline V gene has CDR1 DFQATT and CDR2 SNEGSKA (reference sequence).

Source material: blood. The receptor was derived from a man younger than 45 with Graves' ophthalmopathy. The chain uses TRBV20-1 and TRBJ2-7; D not certain. The chain's CDR3 is CSARVGSYEQYF. The CDR3, as DNA: TGCAGTGCTAGAGTTGGATCCTACGAGCAGTACTTC.